One T cell receptor (beta chain) is described in this entry. This CDR3 region has 16 residues. Germline V CDR1 and CDR2: SNHLY, FYNNEI. V gave up 3 bases and J gave up 8 bases, with 22 bases separating them. Sequencing used immunoSEQ multiplex PCR; TCRdb keeps in-frame clones, though not all of them. The top ten hold roughly a fifth of the sample, which has roughly 20,000 clones, about 88% seen once. The data derive from a study of T cell changes during pregnancy in multiple sclerosis. The chain has TRBV2 and TRBJ1-2; TRBD1 might be the D (6 bases). This sample comprised CD8+ T cells from peripheral blood mononuclear cells, obtained after pregnancy. The clonotype comes from a female donor in good health, enrolled as a control in a pregnancy study. The CDR3 sequence: CASSDDARGPQGGYTF. DNA for the CDR3: TGTGCCAGCAGTGACGACGCCAGGGGCCCCCAGGGAGGCTACACCTTC.